The clone carrying this T cell receptor (beta chain) showed up many times. Its antigen remains unknown. Amplified TCR beta CDR3 regions came from RNA transcripts. Researchers ran a first-round RT-PCR on the TCR CDR3 using the HTBI primer set. TCRdb analysed the multiplex PCR reads with MiXCR anew, one entry per CDR3 protein. The data contain more than 550,000 distinct CDR3 sequences, roughly a sixth of them singletons. This entry belongs to a study of T cells in Graves' hyperthyroidism and ophthalmopathy. Study observations and caveats: Among thyroid clonotypes expanded above 0.001, most also appeared in blood.

Germline trimming cut 6 bases from V and 1 base from J; bases unmatched to any gene: 5. Germline values: CDR1 MNHEY, CDR2 SMNVEV (reference sequence). The CDR3 covers 15 residues. Aged 18 to 65, the patients had hyperthyroidism that was newly diagnosed and had lasted under 2 months. Patients with uncontrolled infections, other autoimmune diseases, pregnancy or lactation were excluded. The sample, blood from the first hyperthyroidism diagnosis, precedes any ophthalmopathy symptoms. This TCR was sampled from a woman between 45 and 65 years old with Graves' hyperthyroidism that later progressed to Graves' ophthalmopathy. V and J are TRBV27 and TRBJ2-7, with 11 bases lining up with TRBD2. The specimen was blood. Here the CDR3 reads CASRIAGGLSYEQYF. For the CDR3, the DNA is TGTGCCAGCAGGATAGCGGGGGGGCTATCCTACGAGCAGTACTTC.